The rows below give T cell receptor beta chains drawn from one sample of a study of vaccination effects on CD4 cells after COVID-19. The method was immunoSEQ multiplex PCR; TCRdb's version includes in-frame clones alone and lacks a portion of them. The table has under 65,000 clones, around 75% seen once; the top ten hold 2% to 3%. These receptors have no known antigen. The sequenced sample was CD4+ T cells from PBMCs cultured with HCoV-229E spike peptides, obtained before COVID-19 vaccination. Receptors were obtained from a human donor who received a COVID-19 vaccine. Each CDR3 is given with its conserved first and last residue. Fields, in order: D gene, clone size, J gene, V gene, CDR3 length, CDR3 protein, CDR3 DNA. A D gene is named only where the DNA matches it firmly. The listing skips clone size in some rows; elsewhere it reads once, few, many or a size class.

d_call: TRBD1
clone_size: once
j_call: TRBJ1-1
v_call: TRBV11-2
cdr3_length: 15
cdr3_aa: CASSHTGAGNTEAFF
cdr3_nt: TGTGCCAGCAGCCATACAGGGGCGGGCAACACTGAAGCTTTCTTT

d_call: TRBD2
clone_size: .
j_call: TRBJ2-5
v_call: TRBV7-3
cdr3_length: 15
cdr3_aa: CASSQASGGSETQYF
cdr3_nt: TGTGCCAGCAGCCAAGCTAGCGGGGGGTCAGAGACCCAGTACTTC

d_call: .
clone_size: .
j_call: TRBJ1-4
v_call: TRBV24-1
cdr3_length: 13
cdr3_aa: CATSDPINEKLFF
cdr3_nt: TGTGCCACCAGTGATCCGATTAATGAAAAACTGTTTTTT

d_call: .
clone_size: .
j_call: TRBJ1-2
v_call: TRBV2
cdr3_length: 14
cdr3_aa: CAPQADNRHYGYTF
cdr3_nt: TGTGCCCCCCAAGCTGATAACCGACACTATGGCTACACCTTC

d_call: TRBD1
clone_size: .
j_call: TRBJ2-1
v_call: TRBV7-2
cdr3_length: 16
cdr3_aa: CASSLALGTGYNEQFF
cdr3_nt: TGTGCCAGCAGCTTAGCGCTCGGGACAGGGTACAATGAGCAGTTCTTC

d_call: .
clone_size: .
j_call: TRBJ1-4
v_call: TRBV19
cdr3_length: 15
cdr3_aa: CASRGARVVNEKLFF
cdr3_nt: TGTGCCAGTAGAGGGGCGCGAGTGGTTAATGAAAAACTGTTTTTT

d_call: TRBD1
clone_size: few
j_call: TRBJ1-2
v_call: TRBV7-8
cdr3_length: 16
cdr3_aa: CASSLNRGSLPSGYTF
cdr3_nt: TGTGCCAGCAGCCTCAACAGGGGAAGCCTTCCTAGTGGCTACACCTTC

d_call: .
clone_size: .
j_call: TRBJ1-1
v_call: TRBV24-1
cdr3_length: 16
cdr3_aa: CATSDKGAGKNTEAFF
cdr3_nt: TGTGCCACCAGTGACAAAGGGGCAGGGAAGAACACTGAAGCTTTCTTT

d_call: .
clone_size: .
j_call: TRBJ2-5
v_call: TRBV30
cdr3_length: 13
cdr3_aa: CAWRSAGVETQYF
cdr3_nt: TGTGCCTGGAGGAGCGCAGGGGTGGAGACCCAGTACTTC

d_call: .
clone_size: .
j_call: TRBJ2-1
v_call: TRBV30
cdr3_length: 13
cdr3_aa: CAWSVGRYNEQFF
cdr3_nt: TGTGCCTGGAGTGTGGGCAGATACAATGAGCAGTTCTTC

d_call: TRBD1
clone_size: .
j_call: TRBJ1-1
v_call: TRBV18
cdr3_length: 15
cdr3_aa: CASSPFGQAVAEAFF
cdr3_nt: TGTGCCAGCTCACCGTTTGGACAGGCGGTTGCTGAAGCTTTCTTT

d_call: .
clone_size: .
j_call: TRBJ2-5
v_call: TRBV18
cdr3_length: 13
cdr3_aa: CASSPGLEETQYF
cdr3_nt: TGTGCCAGCTCACCAGGACTGGAAGAGACCCAGTACTTC

d_call: TRBD1
clone_size: .
j_call: TRBJ1-3
v_call: TRBV14
cdr3_length: 13
cdr3_aa: CASSRDSRNTIYF
cdr3_nt: TGTGCCAGCAGCAGGGACAGCAGAAACACCATATATTTT

d_call: TRBD2
clone_size: .
j_call: TRBJ2-5
v_call: TRBV3-1/TRBV3-2
cdr3_length: 16
cdr3_aa: CASTSGALAGGETQYF
cdr3_nt: TGTGCCAGCACCTCCGGGGCACTAGCGGGGGGGGAGACCCAGTACTTC

d_call: .
clone_size: .
j_call: TRBJ1-2
v_call: TRBV5-4
cdr3_length: 13
cdr3_aa: CASSLDRLYGYTF
cdr3_nt: TGTGCCAGCAGCTTAGACAGGCTCTATGGCTACACCTTC

d_call: TRBD1
clone_size: .
j_call: TRBJ1-2
v_call: TRBV20-1
cdr3_length: 15
cdr3_aa: CSASGPGQGVYGYTF
cdr3_nt: TGCAGTGCTAGTGGGCCTGGACAGGGGGTCTATGGCTACACCTTC

d_call: .
clone_size: few
j_call: TRBJ1-6
v_call: TRBV7-9
cdr3_length: 12
cdr3_aa: CASSLDDSPLHF
cdr3_nt: TGTGCCAGCAGCTTAGACGATTCACCCCTCCACTTT

d_call: TRBD1
clone_size: .
j_call: TRBJ1-1
v_call: TRBV7-3
cdr3_length: 14
cdr3_aa: CASSSGQMNTEAFF
cdr3_nt: TGTGCCAGCAGCTCGGGACAGATGAACACTGAAGCTTTCTTT

d_call: .
clone_size: .
j_call: TRBJ1-1
v_call: TRBV25-1
cdr3_length: 13
cdr3_aa: CASSATSNTEAFF
cdr3_nt: TGTGCCAGCAGTGCGACATCGAACACTGAAGCTTTCTTT

d_call: TRBD1
clone_size: .
j_call: TRBJ1-5
v_call: TRBV19
cdr3_length: 17
cdr3_aa: CASSIVPGQGGNQPQHF
cdr3_nt: TGTGCCAGTAGTATAGTTCCAGGACAGGGTGGTAATCAGCCCCAGCATTTT

d_call: TRBD2
clone_size: .
j_call: TRBJ2-5
v_call: TRBV28
cdr3_length: 15
cdr3_aa: CASSQAGTYQETQYF
cdr3_nt: TGTGCCAGCAGTCAAGCGGGAACGTACCAAGAGACCCAGTACTTC

d_call: .
clone_size: .
j_call: TRBJ1-3
v_call: TRBV7-8
cdr3_length: 15
cdr3_aa: CASSLPGAAGNTIYF
cdr3_nt: TGTGCCAGCAGCTTACCCGGCGCTGCAGGAAACACCATATATTTT

d_call: TRBD1
clone_size: .
j_call: TRBJ1-5
v_call: TRBV5-5
cdr3_length: 15
cdr3_aa: CASSPYRGLVRPQHF
cdr3_nt: TGTGCCAGCAGCCCGTACAGGGGACTGGTCAGGCCCCAGCATTTT

d_call: .
clone_size: .
j_call: TRBJ2-2
v_call: TRBV29-1
cdr3_length: 14
cdr3_aa: CSVGKGANTGELFF
cdr3_nt: TGCAGCGTTGGGAAGGGTGCGAACACCGGGGAGCTGTTTTTT

d_call: .
clone_size: .
j_call: TRBJ2-1
v_call: TRBV25-1
cdr3_length: 14
cdr3_aa: CASSEMSRYNEQFF
cdr3_nt: TGTGCCAGCAGTGAAATGTCGCGGTACAATGAGCAGTTCTTC

d_call: TRBD1
clone_size: few
j_call: TRBJ2-1
v_call: TRBV28
cdr3_length: 16
cdr3_aa: CASSYTGTGFYNEQFF
cdr3_nt: TGTGCCAGCAGTTATACCGGGACAGGGTTCTACAATGAGCAGTTCTTC

d_call: .
clone_size: .
j_call: TRBJ1-4
v_call: TRBV6-5
cdr3_length: 14
cdr3_aa: CASRWDIGNEKLFF
cdr3_nt: TGTGCCAGCAGGTGGGACATAGGAAATGAAAAACTGTTTTTT

d_call: TRBD1
clone_size: once
j_call: TRBJ1-5
v_call: TRBV6-5
cdr3_length: 15
cdr3_aa: CASSPIRDRGLAQHF
cdr3_nt: TGTGCCAGCAGCCCGATCCGGGACAGGGGGCTGGCCCAGCATTTT

d_call: .
clone_size: .
j_call: TRBJ2-2
v_call: TRBV5-1
cdr3_length: 15
cdr3_aa: CASSSQGTHTGELFF
cdr3_nt: TGCGCCAGCAGCTCCCAGGGGACGCACACCGGGGAGCTGTTTTTT

d_call: .
clone_size: .
j_call: TRBJ2-3
v_call: TRBV11-2
cdr3_length: 15
cdr3_aa: CASSFQGLATDTQYF
cdr3_nt: TGTGCCAGCAGCTTCCAGGGACTGGCGACAGATACGCAGTATTTT

d_call: .
clone_size: .
j_call: TRBJ1-1
v_call: TRBV12-3/TRBV12-4
cdr3_length: 11
cdr3_aa: CASSSHREAFF
cdr3_nt: TGTGCCAGCAGTTCCCACAGGGAAGCTTTCTTT

d_call: .
clone_size: .
j_call: TRBJ2-1
v_call: TRBV29-1
cdr3_length: 11
cdr3_aa: CSVDLGDEQFF
cdr3_nt: TGCAGCGTTGACTTGGGGGATGAGCAGTTCTTC

d_call: .
clone_size: .
j_call: TRBJ1-6
v_call: TRBV5-1
cdr3_length: 16
cdr3_aa: CASSLQGGIYNSPLHF
cdr3_nt: TGCGCCAGCAGCCTCCAGGGAGGAATCTATAATTCACCCCTCCACTTT

d_call: .
clone_size: .
j_call: TRBJ2-3
v_call: TRBV5-1
cdr3_length: 16
cdr3_aa: CASSLDGGTITDTQYF
cdr3_nt: TGCGCCAGCAGCTTGGATGGCGGGACCATCACAGATACGCAGTATTTT

d_call: TRBD1
clone_size: .
j_call: TRBJ1-1
v_call: TRBV14
cdr3_length: 14
cdr3_aa: CASSRKQGSTEAFF
cdr3_nt: TGTGCCAGCAGCCGCAAACAGGGGAGCACTGAAGCTTTCTTT

d_call: .
clone_size: few
j_call: TRBJ1-2
v_call: TRBV2
cdr3_length: 11
cdr3_aa: CASSRQYGYTF
cdr3_nt: TGTGCCAGCAGCCGACAGTACGGCTACACCTTC

d_call: TRBD2
clone_size: .
j_call: TRBJ2-3
v_call: TRBV5-1
cdr3_length: 15
cdr3_aa: CASSAGLAGLDTQYF
cdr3_nt: TGCGCCAGCAGCGCAGGACTAGCGGGGTTAGATACGCAGTATTTT

d_call: .
clone_size: .
j_call: TRBJ1-6
v_call: TRBV2
cdr3_length: 14
cdr3_aa: CASRGDGDNSPLHF
cdr3_nt: TGTGCCAGCAGGGGGGATGGTGATAATTCACCCCTCCACTTT

d_call: .
clone_size: .
j_call: TRBJ1-3
v_call: TRBV5-1
cdr3_length: 15
cdr3_aa: CASSLQESSGNTIYF
cdr3_nt: TGCGCCAGCAGCTTGCAGGAGAGCTCTGGAAACACCATATATTTT

d_call: TRBD1
clone_size: .
j_call: TRBJ2-3
v_call: TRBV13
cdr3_length: 14
cdr3_aa: CASSLGQGGDTQYF
cdr3_nt: TGTGCCAGCAGCCTAGGACAGGGGGGAGATACGCAGTATTTT

d_call: .
clone_size: .
j_call: TRBJ1-1
v_call: TRBV21-1
cdr3_length: 15
cdr3_aa: CASLSKTGEGTEAFF
cdr3_nt: TGTGCCAGCCTATCTAAGACAGGGGAGGGCACTGAAGCTTTCTTT

d_call: TRBD2
clone_size: .
j_call: TRBJ2-2
v_call: TRBV18
cdr3_length: 17
cdr3_aa: CASSPWTSGGDTGELFF
cdr3_nt: TGTGCCAGCTCACCATGGACTAGCGGGGGTGATACCGGGGAGCTGTTTTTT

d_call: TRBD1
clone_size: .
j_call: TRBJ1-2
v_call: TRBV2
cdr3_length: 14
cdr3_aa: CASRGQIGTNGYTF
cdr3_nt: TGTGCCAGCAGGGGACAGATTGGAACTAATGGCTACACCTTC

d_call: TRBD1
clone_size: once
j_call: TRBJ1-3
v_call: TRBV5-8
cdr3_length: 16
cdr3_aa: CASSLWTGGPADTIYF
cdr3_nt: TGTGCCAGCAGCTTGTGGACAGGTGGGCCGGCGGACACCATATATTTT

d_call: .
clone_size: .
j_call: TRBJ2-1
v_call: TRBV7-9
cdr3_length: 18
cdr3_aa: CASSLSGRGLNLGNEQFF
cdr3_nt: TGTGCCAGCAGCTTAAGCGGGCGGGGGCTTAATTTGGGCAATGAGCAGTTCTTC

d_call: TRBD2
clone_size: .
j_call: TRBJ2-1
v_call: TRBV9
cdr3_length: 13
cdr3_aa: CASSTAGGNEQFF
cdr3_nt: TGTGCCAGCAGCACGGCCGGGGGGAATGAGCAGTTCTTC

d_call: .
clone_size: few
j_call: TRBJ1-5
v_call: TRBV28
cdr3_length: 15
cdr3_aa: CASSSIPGQNQPQHF
cdr3_nt: TGTGCCAGCAGTTCCATCCCGGGACAAAATCAGCCCCAGCATTTT

d_call: TRBD1
clone_size: .
j_call: TRBJ1-5
v_call: TRBV7-2
cdr3_length: 14
cdr3_aa: CASSSGQQNQPQHF
cdr3_nt: TGTGCCAGCAGCTCGGGACAGCAAAATCAGCCCCAGCATTTT

d_call: .
clone_size: .
j_call: TRBJ1-1
v_call: TRBV28
cdr3_length: 12
cdr3_aa: CASSTTYTEAFF
cdr3_nt: TGTGCCAGCAGTACGACCTACACTGAAGCTTTCTTT

d_call: .
clone_size: .
j_call: TRBJ1-5
v_call: TRBV28
cdr3_length: 15
cdr3_aa: CASSSRKEGSRPQHF
cdr3_nt: TGTGCCAGCAGTTCCCGAAAGGAAGGGAGTAGGCCCCAGCATTTT

d_call: .
clone_size: .
j_call: TRBJ1-4
v_call: TRBV4-3
cdr3_length: 14
cdr3_aa: CASSQETTNEKLFF
cdr3_nt: TGCGCCAGCAGCCAAGAGACAACTAATGAAAAACTGTTTTTT